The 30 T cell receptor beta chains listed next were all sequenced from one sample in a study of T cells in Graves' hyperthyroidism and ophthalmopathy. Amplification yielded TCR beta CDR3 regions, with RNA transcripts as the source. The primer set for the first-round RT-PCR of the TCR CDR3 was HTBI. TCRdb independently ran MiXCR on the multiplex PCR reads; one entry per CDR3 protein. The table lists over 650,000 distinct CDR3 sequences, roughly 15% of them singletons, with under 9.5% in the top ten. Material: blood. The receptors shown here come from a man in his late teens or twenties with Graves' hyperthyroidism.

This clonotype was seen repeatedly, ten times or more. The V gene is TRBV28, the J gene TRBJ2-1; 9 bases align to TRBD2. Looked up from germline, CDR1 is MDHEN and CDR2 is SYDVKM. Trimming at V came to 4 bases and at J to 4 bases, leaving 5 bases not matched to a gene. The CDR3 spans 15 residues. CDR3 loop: CASSYATSGYNEQFF. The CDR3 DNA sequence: TGTGCCAGCAGTTATGCGACTAGCGGTTACAATGAGCAGTTCTTC.

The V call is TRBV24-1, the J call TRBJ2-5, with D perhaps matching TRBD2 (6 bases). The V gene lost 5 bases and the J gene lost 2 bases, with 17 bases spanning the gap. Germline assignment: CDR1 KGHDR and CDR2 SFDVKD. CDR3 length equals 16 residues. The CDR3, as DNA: TGTGCCACCAGTGGGGGGGAGCGGGCGATTCAAGAGACCCAGTACTTC. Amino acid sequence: CATSGGERAIQETQYF.

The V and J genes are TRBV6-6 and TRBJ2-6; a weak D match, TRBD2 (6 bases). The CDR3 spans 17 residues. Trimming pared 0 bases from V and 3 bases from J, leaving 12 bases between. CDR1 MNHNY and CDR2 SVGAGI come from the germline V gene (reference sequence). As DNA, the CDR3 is TGTGCCAGCAGTTACTCGACCGGGGGTGGTGGGGCCAACGTCCTGACTTTC. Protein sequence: CASSYSTGGGGANVLTF.

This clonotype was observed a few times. The CDR3: CASSQVPQGPGRSYEQYF. The CDR3 DNA sequence: TGTGCCAGCAGCCAAGTACCACAGGGACCCGGTAGGTCCTACGAGCAGTACTTC. The J gene is TRBJ2-7, the V gene TRBV7-3; D perhaps matches TRBD1 (6 bases). Trimming left V 5 bases short and J 1 base short, with 24 bases between. The germline gives CDR1 SGHTA, CDR2 FQGTGA. The CDR3 length is 18 residues.

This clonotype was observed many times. The CDR3 is CASRRLAGGGEQFF. The CDR3 region has the DNA TGTGCCAGCAGGAGACTAGCGGGAGGGGGTGAGCAGTTCTTC. The chain uses TRBV2 and TRBJ2-1; 14 nucleotides align to TRBD2. CDR1 and CDR2 from the germline V gene are SNHLY and FYNNEI. CDR3 size: 14 residues. Trimming cost V 6 bases and J 9 bases; bases outside gene matches: 4.

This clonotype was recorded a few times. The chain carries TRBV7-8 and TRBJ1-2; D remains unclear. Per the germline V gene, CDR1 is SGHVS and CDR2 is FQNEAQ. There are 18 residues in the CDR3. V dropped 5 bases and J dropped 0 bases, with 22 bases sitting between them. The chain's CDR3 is CASSEGFWQILANYGYTF. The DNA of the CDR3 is TGTGCCAGCAGCGAAGGGTTTTGGCAAATACTAGCTAACTATGGCTACACCTTC.

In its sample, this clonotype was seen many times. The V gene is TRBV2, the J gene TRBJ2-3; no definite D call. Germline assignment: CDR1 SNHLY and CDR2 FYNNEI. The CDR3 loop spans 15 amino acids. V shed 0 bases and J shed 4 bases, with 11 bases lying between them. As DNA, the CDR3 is TGTGCCAGCAGTGAAGCACGGGTCACCGCAGATACGCAGTATTTT. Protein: CASSEARVTADTQYF.

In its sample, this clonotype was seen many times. The CDR3 spells CASTIGGLAGGPGEQYF. CDR3 DNA: TGTGCCAGCACCATTGGGGGACTAGCGGGAGGGCCGGGGGAGCAGTACTTC. The chain joins TRBV28 to TRBJ2-7; 16 bases align to TRBD2. Germline CDR1 is MDHEN and CDR2 is SYDVKM. Trimming cost V 7 bases and J 7 bases; bases outside gene matches: 13. This CDR3 is built from 17 residues.

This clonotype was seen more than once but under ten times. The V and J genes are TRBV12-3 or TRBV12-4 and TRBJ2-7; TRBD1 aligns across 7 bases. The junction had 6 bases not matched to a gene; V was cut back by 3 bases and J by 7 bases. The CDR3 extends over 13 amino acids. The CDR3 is CASSLLGGSEQYF. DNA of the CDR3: TGTGCCAGCAGTTTGCTAGGGGGCAGTGAGCAGTACTTC.

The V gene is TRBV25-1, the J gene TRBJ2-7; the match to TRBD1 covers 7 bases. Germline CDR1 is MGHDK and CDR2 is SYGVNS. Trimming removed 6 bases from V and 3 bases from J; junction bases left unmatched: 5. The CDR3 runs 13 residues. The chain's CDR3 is CASRLTGIYEQYF. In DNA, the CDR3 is TGTGCCAGCAGGCTGACAGGGATCTACGAGCAGTACTTC.

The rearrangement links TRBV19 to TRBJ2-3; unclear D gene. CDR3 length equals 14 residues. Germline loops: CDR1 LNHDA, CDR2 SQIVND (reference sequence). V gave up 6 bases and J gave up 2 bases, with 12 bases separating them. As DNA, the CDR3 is TGTGCCAGTAGAGATCGAGTCTCCACAGATACGCAGTATTTT. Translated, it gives CASRDRVSTDTQYF.

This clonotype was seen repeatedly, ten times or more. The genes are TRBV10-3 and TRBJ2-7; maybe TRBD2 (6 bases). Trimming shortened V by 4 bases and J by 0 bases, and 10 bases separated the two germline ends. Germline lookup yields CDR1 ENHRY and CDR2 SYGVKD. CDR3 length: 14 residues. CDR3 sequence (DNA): TGTGCCATCAGTGGAGAGACTAGCTCCTACGAGCAGTACTTC. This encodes CAISGETSSYEQYF.

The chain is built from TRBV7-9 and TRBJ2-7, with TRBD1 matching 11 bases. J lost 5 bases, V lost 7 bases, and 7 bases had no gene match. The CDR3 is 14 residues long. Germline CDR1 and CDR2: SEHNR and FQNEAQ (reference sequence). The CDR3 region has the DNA TGTGCCAGCACCCAGGACAGGGGGCTGAACGAGCAGTACTTC. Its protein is CASTQDRGLNEQYF.

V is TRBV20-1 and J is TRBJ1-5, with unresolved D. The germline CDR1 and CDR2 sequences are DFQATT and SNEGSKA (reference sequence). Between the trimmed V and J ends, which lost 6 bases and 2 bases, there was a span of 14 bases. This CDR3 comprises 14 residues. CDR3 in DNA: TGCAGTGCCCCCCCCCTCGGGGGCAATCAGCCCCAGCATTTT. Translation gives CSAPPLGGNQPQHF.

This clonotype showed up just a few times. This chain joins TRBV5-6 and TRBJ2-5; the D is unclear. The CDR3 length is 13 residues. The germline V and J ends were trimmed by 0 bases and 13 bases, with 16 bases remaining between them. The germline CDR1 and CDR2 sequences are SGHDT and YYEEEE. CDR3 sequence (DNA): TGTGCCAGCAGCTTGGCCTCATCGGGTAAGGGGTACTTC. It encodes CASSLASSGKGYF.

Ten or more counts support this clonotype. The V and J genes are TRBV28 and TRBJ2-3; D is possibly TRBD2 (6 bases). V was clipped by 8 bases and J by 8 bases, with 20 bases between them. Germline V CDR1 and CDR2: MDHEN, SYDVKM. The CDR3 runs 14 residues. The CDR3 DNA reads TGTGCCAGCCGACTAGGAAGGCCCCCAGGTACGCAGTATTTT. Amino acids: CASRLGRPPGTQYF.

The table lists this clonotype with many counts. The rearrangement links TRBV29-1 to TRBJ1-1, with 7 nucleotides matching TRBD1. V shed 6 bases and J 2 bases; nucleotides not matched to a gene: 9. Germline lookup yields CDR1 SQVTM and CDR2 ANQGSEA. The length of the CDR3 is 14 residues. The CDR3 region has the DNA TGCAGCGTAGGAATTGGGACAGACAACACTGAAGCTTTCTTT. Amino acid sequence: CSVGIGTDNTEAFF.

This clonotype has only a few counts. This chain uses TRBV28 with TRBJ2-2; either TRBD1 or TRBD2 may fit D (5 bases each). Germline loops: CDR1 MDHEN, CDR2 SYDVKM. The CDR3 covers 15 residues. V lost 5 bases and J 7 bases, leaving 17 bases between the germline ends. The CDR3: CASSPDRGDGGELFF. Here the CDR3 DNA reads TGTGCCAGCAGTCCAGACAGAGGGGATGGCGGGGAGCTGTTTTTT.

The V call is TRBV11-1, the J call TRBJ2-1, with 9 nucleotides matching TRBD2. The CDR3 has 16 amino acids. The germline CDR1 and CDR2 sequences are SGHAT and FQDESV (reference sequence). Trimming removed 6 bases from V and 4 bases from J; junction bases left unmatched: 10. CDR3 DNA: TGTGCCAGCAGGTCCCCTCGCGGGAGGGATTACAATGAGCAGTTCTTC. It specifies CASRSPRGRDYNEQFF.

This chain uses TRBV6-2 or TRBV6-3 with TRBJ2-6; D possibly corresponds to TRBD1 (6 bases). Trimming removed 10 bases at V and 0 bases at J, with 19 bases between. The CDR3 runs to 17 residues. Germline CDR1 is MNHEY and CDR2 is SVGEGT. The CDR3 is CATRTVGDISGANVLTF. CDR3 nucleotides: TGTGCCACCAGGACAGTCGGGGACATCTCTGGGGCCAACGTCCTGACTTTC.

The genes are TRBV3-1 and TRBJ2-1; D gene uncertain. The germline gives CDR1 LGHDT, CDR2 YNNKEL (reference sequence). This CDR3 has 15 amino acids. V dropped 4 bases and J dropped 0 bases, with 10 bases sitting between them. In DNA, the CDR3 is TGTGCCAGCAGCCCTGACCTGAGCTCCTACAATGAGCAGTTCTTC. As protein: CASSPDLSSYNEQFF.

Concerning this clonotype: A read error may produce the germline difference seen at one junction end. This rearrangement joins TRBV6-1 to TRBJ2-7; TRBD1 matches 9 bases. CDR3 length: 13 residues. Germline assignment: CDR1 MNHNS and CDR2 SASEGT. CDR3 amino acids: CATGDRVTGEQHF. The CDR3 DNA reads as TGTGCCACCGGGGACAGGGTAACGGGTGAGCAGCACTTC.

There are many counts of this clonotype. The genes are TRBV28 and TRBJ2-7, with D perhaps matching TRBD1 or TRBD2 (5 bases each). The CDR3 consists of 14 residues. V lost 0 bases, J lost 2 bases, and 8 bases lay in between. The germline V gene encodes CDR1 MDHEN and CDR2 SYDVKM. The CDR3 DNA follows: TGTGCCAGCAGTTTATGGGGGGAGACCTACGAGCAGTACTTC. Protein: CASSLWGETYEQYF.

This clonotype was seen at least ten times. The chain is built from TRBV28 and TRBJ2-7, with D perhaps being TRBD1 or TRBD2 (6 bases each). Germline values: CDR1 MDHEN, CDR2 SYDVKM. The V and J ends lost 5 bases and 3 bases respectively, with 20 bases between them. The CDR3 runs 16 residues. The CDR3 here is CASSPRGQGLFYEQYF. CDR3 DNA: TGTGCCAGCAGTCCGCGGGGACAAGGGCTCTTCTACGAGCAGTACTTC.

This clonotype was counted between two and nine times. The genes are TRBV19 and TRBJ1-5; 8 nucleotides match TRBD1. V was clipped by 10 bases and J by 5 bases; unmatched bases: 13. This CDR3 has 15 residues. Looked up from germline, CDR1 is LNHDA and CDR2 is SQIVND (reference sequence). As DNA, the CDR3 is TGTGCCATTAGCGAGACAGGGGCTACACATCAGCCCCAGCATTTT. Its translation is CAISETGATHQPQHF.

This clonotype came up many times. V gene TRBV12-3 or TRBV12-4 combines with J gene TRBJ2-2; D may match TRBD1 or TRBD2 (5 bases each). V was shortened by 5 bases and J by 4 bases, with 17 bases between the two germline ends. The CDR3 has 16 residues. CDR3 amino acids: CASSSTGRLLTGELFF. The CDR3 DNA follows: TGTGCCAGCAGTAGTACGGGACGCTTACTCACCGGGGAGCTGTTTTTT.

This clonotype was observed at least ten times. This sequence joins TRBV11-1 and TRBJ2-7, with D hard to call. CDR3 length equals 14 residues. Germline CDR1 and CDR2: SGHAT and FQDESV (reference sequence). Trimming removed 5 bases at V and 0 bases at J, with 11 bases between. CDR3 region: CASSPNGNSYEQYF. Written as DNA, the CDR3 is TGTGCCAGCAGCCCTAACGGAAACTCCTACGAGCAGTACTTC. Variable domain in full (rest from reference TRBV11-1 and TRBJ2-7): EAEVAQSPRYKITEKSQAVAFWCDPISGHATLYWYRQILGQGPELLVQFQDESVVDDSQLPKDRFSAERLKGVDSTLKIQPAELGDSAMYLCASSPNGNSYEQYFGPGTRLTVT.

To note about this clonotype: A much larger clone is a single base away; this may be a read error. The CDR3 is CASFDIASGEQETQYF. In DNA form, the CDR3 reads TGTGCCAGCTTTGATATCGCTAGCGGGGAACAAGAGACCCAGTACTTC. The chain uses TRBV2 and TRBJ2-5; 9 bases are a match to TRBD2. The length of the CDR3 is 16 residues. J was trimmed by 2 bases and V by 8 bases; bases with no gene match: 12. Germline-derived CDR1 and CDR2 are SNHLY and FYNNEI.

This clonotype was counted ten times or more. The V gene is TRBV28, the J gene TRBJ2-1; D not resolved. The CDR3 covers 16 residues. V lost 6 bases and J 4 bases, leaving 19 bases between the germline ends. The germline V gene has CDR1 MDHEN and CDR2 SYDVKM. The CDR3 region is CASSTNTPGQYNEQFF. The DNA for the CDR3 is TGTGCCAGCAGCACGAACACCCCGGGTCAATACAATGAGCAGTTCTTC.

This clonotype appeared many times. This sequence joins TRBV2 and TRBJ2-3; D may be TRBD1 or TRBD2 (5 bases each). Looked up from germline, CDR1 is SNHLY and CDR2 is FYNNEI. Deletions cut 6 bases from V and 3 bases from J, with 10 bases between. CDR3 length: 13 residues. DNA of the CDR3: TGTGCCAGCAGCGGGGCACGGACAGATACGCAGTATTTT. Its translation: CASSGARTDTQYF.